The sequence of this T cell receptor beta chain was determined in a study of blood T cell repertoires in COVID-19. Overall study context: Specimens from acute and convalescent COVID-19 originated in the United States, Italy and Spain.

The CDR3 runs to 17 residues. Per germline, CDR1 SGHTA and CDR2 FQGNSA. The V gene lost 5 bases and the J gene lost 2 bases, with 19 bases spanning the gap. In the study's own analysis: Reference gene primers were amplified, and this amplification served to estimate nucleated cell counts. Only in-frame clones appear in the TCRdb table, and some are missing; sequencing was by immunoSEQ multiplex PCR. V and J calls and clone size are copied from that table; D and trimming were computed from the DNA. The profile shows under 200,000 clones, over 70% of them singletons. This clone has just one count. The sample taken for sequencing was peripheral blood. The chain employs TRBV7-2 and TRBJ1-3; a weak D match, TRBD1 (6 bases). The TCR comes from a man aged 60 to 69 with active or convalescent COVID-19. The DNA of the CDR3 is TGTGCCAGCAGCCGTGAGGGATTAGGGGGGGCTGGAAACACCATATATTTT. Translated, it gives CASSREGLGGAGNTIYF. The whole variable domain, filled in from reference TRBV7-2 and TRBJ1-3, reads GAGVSQSPSNKVTEKGKDVELRCDPISGHTALYWYRQSLGQGLEFLIYFQGNSAPDKSGLPSDRFSAERTGGSVSTLTIQRTQQEDSAVYLCASSREGLGGAGNTIYFGEGSWLTVV.